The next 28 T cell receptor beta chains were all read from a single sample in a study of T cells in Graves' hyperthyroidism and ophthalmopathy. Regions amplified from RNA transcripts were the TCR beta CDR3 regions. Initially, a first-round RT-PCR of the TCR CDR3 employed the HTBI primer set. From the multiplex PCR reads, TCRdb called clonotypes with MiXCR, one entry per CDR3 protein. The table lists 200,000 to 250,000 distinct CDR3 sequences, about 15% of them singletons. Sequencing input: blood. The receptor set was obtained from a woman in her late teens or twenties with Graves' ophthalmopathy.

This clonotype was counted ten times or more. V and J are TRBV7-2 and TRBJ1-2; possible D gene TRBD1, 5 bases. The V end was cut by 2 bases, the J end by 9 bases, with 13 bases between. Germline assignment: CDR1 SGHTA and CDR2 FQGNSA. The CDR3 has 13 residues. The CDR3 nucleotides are TGTGCCAGCAGCTTACAATCGGGGGGAAGCTACACCTTC. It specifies CASSLQSGGSYTF.

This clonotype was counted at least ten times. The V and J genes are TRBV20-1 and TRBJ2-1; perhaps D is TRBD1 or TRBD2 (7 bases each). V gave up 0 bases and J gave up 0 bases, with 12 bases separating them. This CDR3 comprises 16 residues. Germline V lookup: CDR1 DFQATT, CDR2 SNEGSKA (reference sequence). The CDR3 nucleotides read TGCAGTGCTAGAGATGGGAGGGACAGCTCCTACAATGAGCAGTTCTTC. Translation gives CSARDGRDSSYNEQFF.

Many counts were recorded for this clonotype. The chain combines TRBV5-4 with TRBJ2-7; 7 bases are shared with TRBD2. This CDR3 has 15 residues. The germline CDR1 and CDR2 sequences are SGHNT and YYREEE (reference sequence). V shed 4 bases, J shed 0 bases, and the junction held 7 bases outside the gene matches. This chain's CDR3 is CASSGYRDYSYEQYF. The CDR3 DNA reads TGTGCCAGCAGCGGCTACCGGGACTACTCCTACGAGCAGTACTTC.

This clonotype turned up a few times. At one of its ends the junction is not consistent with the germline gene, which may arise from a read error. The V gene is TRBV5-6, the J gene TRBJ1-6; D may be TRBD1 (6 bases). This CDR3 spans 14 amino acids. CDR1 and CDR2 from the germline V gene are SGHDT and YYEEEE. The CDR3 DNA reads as TGTACCAGCAGCTTCCGGACAGCAAACTCACCCCTCCACTTT. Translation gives CTSSFRTANSPLHF.

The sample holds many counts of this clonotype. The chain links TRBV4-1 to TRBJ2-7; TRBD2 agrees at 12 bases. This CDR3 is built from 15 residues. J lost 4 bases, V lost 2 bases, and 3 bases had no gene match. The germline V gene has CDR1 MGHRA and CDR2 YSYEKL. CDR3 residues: CASSQPTSGRYEQYF. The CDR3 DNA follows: TGCGCCAGCAGCCAACCCACTAGCGGGAGGTACGAGCAGTACTTC.

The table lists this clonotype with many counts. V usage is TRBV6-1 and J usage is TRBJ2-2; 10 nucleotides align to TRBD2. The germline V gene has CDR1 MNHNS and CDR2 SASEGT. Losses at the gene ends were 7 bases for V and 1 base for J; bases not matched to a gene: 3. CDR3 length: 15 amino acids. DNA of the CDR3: TGTGCCAGCAACAGACTAGCGGGGAACACCGGGGAGCTGTTTTTT. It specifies CASNRLAGNTGELFF.

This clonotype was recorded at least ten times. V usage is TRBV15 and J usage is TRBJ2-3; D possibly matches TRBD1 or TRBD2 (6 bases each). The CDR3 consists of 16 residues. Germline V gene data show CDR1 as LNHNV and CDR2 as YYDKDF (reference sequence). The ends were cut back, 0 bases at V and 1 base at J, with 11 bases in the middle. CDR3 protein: CATSRDRGARTDTQYF. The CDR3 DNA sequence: TGTGCCACCAGCAGAGATAGGGGGGCCCGCACAGATACGCAGTATTTT.

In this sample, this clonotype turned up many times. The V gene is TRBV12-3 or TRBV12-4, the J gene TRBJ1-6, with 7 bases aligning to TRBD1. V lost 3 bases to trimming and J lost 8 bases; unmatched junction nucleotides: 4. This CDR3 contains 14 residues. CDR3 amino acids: CASSFQGGYSPLHF. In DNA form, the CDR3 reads TGTGCCAGCAGTTTTCAGGGGGGATATTCACCCCTCCACTTT.

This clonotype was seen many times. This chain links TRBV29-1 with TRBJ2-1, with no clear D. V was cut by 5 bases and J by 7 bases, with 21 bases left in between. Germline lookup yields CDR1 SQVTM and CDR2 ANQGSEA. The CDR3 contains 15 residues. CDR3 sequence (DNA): TGCAGCGTTCGGTTGAGCAGGTCGGGTTATAATGAGCAGTTCTTC. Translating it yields CSVRLSRSGYNEQFF.

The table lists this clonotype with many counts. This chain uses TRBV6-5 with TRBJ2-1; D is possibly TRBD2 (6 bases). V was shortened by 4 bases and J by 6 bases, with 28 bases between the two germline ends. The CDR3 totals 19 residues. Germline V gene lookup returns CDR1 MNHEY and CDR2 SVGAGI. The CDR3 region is CASSSIGDSPWTPSNEQFF. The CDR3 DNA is TGTGCCAGCAGTTCGATCGGGGACTCCCCATGGACGCCTTCCAATGAGCAGTTCTTC.

CDR3 bases: TGTGCCAGCAGCTCGGGACTCTACTACTCCTACGAGCAGTACGTC. Translated, it gives CASSSGLYYSYEQYV. The J gene is TRBJ2-7, the V gene TRBV28; TRBD2 might be the D (6 bases). From germline, CDR1 is MDHEN and CDR2 SYDVKM. V lost 6 bases, J lost 0 bases, and 15 bases lay in between. The CDR3 is 15 amino acids.

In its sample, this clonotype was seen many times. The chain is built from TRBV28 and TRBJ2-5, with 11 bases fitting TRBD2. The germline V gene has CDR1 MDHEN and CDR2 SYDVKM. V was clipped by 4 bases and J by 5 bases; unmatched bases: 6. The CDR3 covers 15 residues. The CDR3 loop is CASSSGLAGWETQYF. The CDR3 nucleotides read TGTGCCAGCAGTTCCGGACTAGCGGGTTGGGAGACCCAGTACTTC.

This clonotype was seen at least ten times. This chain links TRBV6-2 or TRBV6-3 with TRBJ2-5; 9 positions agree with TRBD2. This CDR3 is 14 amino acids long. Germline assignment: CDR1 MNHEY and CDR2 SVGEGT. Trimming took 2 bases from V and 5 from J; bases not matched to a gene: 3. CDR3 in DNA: TGTGCCAGCAGTTACGAGCGGGGGGCGGAGACCCAGTACTTC. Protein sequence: CASSYERGAETQYF.

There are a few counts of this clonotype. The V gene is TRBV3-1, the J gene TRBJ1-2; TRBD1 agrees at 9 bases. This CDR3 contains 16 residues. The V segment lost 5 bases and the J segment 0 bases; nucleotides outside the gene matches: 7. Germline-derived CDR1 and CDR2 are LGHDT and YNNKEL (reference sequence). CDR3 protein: CASSSGQGKANYGYTF. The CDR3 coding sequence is TGTGCCAGCAGCTCAGGACAGGGGAAAGCTAACTATGGCTACACCTTC.

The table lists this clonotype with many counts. The chain's CDR3 is CASSLSGMGYYEQYF. CDR3 DNA: TGTGCCAGCAGTTTATCAGGGATGGGGTACTACGAGCAGTACTTC. The V gene is TRBV27, the J gene TRBJ2-7; no clear D. CDR1 and CDR2 from the germline V gene are MNHEY and SMNVEV (reference sequence). The CDR3 consists of 15 residues. Trimming removed 0 bases at V and 3 bases at J, with 12 bases between.

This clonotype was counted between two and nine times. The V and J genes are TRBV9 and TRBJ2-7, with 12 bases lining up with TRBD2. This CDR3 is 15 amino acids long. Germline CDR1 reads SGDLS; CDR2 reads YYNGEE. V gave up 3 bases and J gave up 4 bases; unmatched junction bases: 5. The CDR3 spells CASSASSGRAYEQYF. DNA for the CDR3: TGTGCCAGCAGCGCCTCTAGCGGGAGGGCTTACGAGCAGTACTTC.

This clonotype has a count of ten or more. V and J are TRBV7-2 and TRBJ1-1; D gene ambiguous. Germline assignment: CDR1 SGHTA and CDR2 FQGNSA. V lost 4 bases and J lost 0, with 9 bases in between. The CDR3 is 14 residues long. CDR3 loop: CASSYGRMNTEAFF. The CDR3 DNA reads TGTGCCAGCAGCTACGGACGGATGAACACTGAAGCTTTCTTT.

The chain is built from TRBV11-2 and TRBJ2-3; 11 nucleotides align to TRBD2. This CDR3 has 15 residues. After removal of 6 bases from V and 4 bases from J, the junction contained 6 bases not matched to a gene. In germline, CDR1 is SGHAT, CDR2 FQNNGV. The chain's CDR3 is CASSSSGGLADTQYF. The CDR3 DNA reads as TGTGCCAGCAGTTCTAGCGGGGGGTTGGCAGATACGCAGTATTTT.

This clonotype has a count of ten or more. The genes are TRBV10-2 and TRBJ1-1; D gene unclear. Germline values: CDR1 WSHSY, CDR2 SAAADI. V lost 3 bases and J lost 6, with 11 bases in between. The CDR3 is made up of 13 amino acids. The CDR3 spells CASSETVVSEAFF. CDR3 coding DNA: TGCGCCAGCAGTGAAACCGTAGTATCTGAAGCTTTCTTT.

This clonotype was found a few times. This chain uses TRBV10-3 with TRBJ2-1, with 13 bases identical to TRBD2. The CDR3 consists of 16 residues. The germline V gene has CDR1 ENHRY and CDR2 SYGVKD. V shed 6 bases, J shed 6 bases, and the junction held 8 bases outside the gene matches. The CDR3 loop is CAIRVSLAGGPNEQFF. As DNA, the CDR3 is TGTGCCATCAGGGTTTCACTAGCGGGAGGGCCCAATGAGCAGTTCTTC.

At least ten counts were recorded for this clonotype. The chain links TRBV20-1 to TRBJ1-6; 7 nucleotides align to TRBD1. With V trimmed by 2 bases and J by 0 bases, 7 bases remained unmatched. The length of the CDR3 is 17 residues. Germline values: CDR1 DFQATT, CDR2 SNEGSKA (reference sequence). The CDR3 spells CSARLGQASSYNSPLHF. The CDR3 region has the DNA TGCAGTGCTAGACTCGGACAGGCCAGCTCCTATAATTCACCCCTCCACTTT.

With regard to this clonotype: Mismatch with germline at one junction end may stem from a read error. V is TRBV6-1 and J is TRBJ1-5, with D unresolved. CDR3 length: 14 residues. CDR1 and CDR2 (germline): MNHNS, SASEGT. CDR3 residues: CASSSVVTNQPRHF. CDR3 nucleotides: TGTGCCAGCAGTTCCGTGGTCACCAATCAGCCCCGGCATTTT.

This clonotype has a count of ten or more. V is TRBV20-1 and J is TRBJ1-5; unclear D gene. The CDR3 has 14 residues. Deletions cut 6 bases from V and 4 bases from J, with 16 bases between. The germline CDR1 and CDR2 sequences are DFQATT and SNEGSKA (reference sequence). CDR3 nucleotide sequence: TGCAGTGCCCCGGACCTTCAGGAAAATCAGCCCCAGCATTTT. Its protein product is CSAPDLQENQPQHF.

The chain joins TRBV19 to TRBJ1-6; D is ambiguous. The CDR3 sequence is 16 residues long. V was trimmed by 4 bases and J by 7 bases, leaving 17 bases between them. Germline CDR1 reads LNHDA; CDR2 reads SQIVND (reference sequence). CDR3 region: CASSTYDAPRNSPLHF. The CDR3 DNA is TGTGCCAGTAGTACGTATGACGCCCCTCGCAATTCACCCCTCCACTTT.

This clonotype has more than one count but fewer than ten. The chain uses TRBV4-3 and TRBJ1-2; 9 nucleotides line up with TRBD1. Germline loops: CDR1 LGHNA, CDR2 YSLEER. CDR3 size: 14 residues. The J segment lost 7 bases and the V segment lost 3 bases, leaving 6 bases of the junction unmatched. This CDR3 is CASSQTTGGGGYTF. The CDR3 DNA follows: TGCGCCAGCAGCCAGACCACAGGGGGCGGTGGCTACACCTTC.

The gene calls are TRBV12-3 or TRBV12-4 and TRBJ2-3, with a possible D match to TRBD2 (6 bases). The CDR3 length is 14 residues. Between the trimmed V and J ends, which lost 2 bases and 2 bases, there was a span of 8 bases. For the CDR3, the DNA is TGTGCCAGCAGTTTACTAGCGCCCACAGATACGCAGTATTTT. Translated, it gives CASSLLAPTDTQYF.

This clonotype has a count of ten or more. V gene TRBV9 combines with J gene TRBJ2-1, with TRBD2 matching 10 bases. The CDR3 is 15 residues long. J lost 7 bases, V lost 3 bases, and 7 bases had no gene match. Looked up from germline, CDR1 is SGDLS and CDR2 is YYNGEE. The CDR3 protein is CASSGGGLATNEQFF. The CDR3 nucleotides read TGTGCCAGCAGCGGTGGGGGACTAGCGACGAATGAGCAGTTCTTC.

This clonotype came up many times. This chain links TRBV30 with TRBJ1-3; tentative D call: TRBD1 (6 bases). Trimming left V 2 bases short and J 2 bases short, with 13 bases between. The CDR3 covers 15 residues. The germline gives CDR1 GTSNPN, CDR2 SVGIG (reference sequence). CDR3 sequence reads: CAWSHTGNPGNTIYF. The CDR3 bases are TGTGCCTGGAGTCATACAGGGAACCCTGGAAACACCATATATTTT.